The present entry profiles one T cell receptor (beta chain) with its context. Its antigen is as yet unknown. The CDR3 length is 15 residues. Germline V gives CDR1 SEHNR, CDR2 FQNEAQ (reference sequence). Deletions cut 1 base from V and 2 bases from J, with 9 bases between. This entry is derived from a study of CD8+ T cells in alopecia areata. The researchers isolated CD4+ and CD8+ T cells from PBMCs by sorting. Notes on the study in general: Sharing of TCR sequences between patients (possibly for HLA-related reasons) was less clear than in mice.

RNA extraction was followed by reverse transcription into cDNA, which acted as the sequencing template. Profiling relied on immunoSEQ multiplex PCR, and the TCRdb table lists in-frame clones only, not all of them. The table has about 130,000 clones, about 57% seen once. The source of this sequence is a human donor with alopecia areata. The sample was CD4+ T cells sorted from blood, taken at week 0. The chain joins TRBV7-9 to TRBJ1-5; no definite D call. The DNA for the CDR3 is TGTGCCAGCAGCTTAGGAGGGTTGGGCAATCAGCCCCAGCATTTT. Its translation: CASSLGGLGNQPQHF.